Sequencing of this T cell receptor (beta chain) was carried out in a study of T cell responses to AZD1222 COVID-19 vaccine. The CDR3 totals 12 residues. Germline CDR1 reads SGHRS; CDR2 reads YFSETQ. Between the trimmed V and J ends, which lost 4 bases and 0 bases, there was a span of 5 bases. The assay was immunoSEQ multiplex PCR, and TCRdb's table has in-frame clones only and misses some. The table lists about 92,000 clones, roughly 93% of them singletons. The sequence was collected from an adult in good health. The source was peripheral blood, collected on day 0 of AZD1222 vaccination. This chain uses TRBV5-1 with TRBJ2-7; D gene uncertain. The CDR3 spells CASSQSSYEQYF. CDR3 in DNA: TGCGCCAGCAGCCAAAGCTCCTACGAGCAGTACTTC.